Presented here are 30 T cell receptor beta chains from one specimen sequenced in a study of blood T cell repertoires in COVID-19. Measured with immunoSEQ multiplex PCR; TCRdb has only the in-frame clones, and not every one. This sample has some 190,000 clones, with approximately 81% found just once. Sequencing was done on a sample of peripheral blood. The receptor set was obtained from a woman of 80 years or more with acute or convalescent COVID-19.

The CDR3: CASSLVEYRYRDSNEQYF. DNA for the CDR3: TGTGCCAGCAGCTTGGTTGAATATCGGTACAGGGATTCTAACGAGCAGTACTTC. This rearrangement joins TRBV5-6 to TRBJ2-7; a possible D gene is TRBD1 (6 bases). Deletions cut 0 bases from V and 5 bases from J, with 24 bases between. Germline lookup yields CDR1 SGHDT and CDR2 YYEEEE. The CDR3 covers 18 residues.

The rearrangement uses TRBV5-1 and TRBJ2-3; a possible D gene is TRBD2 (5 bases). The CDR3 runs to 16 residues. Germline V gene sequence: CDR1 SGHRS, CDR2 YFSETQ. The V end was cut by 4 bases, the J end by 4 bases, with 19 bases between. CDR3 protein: CASSHVLTRDSDTQYF. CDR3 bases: TGCGCCAGCAGCCACGTTTTAACTAGAGACTCAGATACGCAGTATTTT.

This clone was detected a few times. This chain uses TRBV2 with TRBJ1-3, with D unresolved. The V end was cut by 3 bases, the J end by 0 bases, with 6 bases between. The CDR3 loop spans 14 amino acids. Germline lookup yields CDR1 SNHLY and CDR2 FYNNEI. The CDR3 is CASSDGFSGNTIYF. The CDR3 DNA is TGTGCCAGCAGTGACGGTTTCTCTGGAAACACCATATATTTT.

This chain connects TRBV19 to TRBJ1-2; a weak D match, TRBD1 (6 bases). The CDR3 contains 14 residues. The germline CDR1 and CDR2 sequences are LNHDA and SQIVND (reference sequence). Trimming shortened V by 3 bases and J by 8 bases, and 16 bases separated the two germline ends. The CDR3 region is CASSIDRNRRGYTF. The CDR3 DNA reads TGTGCCAGTAGTATTGACAGGAATCGACGCGGCTACACCTTC.

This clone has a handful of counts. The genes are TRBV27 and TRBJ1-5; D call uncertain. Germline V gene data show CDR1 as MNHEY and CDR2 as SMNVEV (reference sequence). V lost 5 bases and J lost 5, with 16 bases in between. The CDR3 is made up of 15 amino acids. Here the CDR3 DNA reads TGTGCCAGCAGTGATTGGGGAGGAACCCATCAGCCCCAGCATTTT. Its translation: CASSDWGGTHQPQHF.

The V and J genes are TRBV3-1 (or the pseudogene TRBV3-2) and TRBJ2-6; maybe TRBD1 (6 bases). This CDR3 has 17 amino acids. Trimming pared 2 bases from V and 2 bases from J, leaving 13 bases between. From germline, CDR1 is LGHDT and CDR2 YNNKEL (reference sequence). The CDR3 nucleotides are TGTGCCAGCAGCCAAAAAAAGGGGGTCCCTGGGGCCAACGTCCTGACTTTC. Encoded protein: CASSQKKGVPGANVLTF.

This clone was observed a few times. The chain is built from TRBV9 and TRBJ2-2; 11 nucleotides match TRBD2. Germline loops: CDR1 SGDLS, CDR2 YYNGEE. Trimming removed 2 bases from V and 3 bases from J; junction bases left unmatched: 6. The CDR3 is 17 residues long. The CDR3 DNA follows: TGTGCCAGCAGCGTGAGTAGCGGGAGGGCGCACACCGGGGAGCTGTTTTTT. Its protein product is CASSVSSGRAHTGELFF.

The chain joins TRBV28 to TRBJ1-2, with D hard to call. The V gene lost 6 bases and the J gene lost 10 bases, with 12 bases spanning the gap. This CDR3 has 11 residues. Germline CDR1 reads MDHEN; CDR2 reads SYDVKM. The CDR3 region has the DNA TGTGCCAGCAGGCTAGACTCTGACTACACCTTC. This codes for CASRLDSDYTF.

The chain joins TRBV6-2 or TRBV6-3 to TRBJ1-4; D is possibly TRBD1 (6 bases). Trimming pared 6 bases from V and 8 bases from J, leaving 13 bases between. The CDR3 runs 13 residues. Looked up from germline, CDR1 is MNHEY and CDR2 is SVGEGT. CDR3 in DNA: TGTGCCAGCAGCCAGGGGATCTGGGAAAAACTGTTTTTT. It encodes CASSQGIWEKLFF.

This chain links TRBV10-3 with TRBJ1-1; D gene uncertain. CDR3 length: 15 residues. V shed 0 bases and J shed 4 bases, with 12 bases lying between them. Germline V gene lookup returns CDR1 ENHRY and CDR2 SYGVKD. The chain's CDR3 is CAISESFAGGTEAFF. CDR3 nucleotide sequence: TGTGCCATCAGTGAGTCGTTTGCCGGAGGCACTGAAGCTTTCTTT.

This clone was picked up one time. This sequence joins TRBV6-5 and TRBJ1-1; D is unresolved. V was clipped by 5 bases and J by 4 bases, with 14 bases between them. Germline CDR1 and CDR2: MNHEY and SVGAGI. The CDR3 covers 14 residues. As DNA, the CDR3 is TGTGCCAGCAGTCCGCGCGGTTCGTTCACTGAAGCTTTCTTT. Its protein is CASSPRGSFTEAFF.

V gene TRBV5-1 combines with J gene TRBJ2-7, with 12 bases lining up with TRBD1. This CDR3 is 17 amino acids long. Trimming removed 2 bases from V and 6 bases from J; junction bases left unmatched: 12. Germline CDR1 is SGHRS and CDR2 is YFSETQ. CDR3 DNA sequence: TGCGCCAGCAGCTTAGCTAATCCCGGGACAGGGGGCATCGAGCAGTACTTC. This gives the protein CASSLANPGTGGIEQYF. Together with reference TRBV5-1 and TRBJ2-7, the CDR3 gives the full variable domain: KAGVTQTPRYLIKTRGQQVTLSCSPISGHRSVSWYQQTPGQGLQFLFEYFSETQRNKGNFPGRFSGRQFSNSRSEMNVSTLELGDSALYLCASSLANPGTGGIEQYFGPGTRLTVT.

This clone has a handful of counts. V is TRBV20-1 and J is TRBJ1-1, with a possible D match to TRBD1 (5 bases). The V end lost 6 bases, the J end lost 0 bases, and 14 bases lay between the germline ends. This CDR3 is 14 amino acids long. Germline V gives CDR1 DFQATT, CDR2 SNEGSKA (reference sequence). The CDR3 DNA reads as TGCAGTGCCAGTTCGGGGGTTATGAACACTGAAGCTTTCTTT. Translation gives CSASSGVMNTEAFF.

CDR3 sequence: CASSLMGSQGGEQFF. The CDR3 DNA sequence: TGTGCCAGCAGCTTAATGGGCAGCCAGGGTGGAGAGCAGTTCTTC. The chain employs TRBV7-3 and TRBJ2-1; D is perhaps TRBD1 (5 bases). The CDR3 has 15 amino acids. V was pared by 1 base and J by 10 bases, with 17 bases between. Germline V lookup: CDR1 SGHTA, CDR2 FQGTGA.

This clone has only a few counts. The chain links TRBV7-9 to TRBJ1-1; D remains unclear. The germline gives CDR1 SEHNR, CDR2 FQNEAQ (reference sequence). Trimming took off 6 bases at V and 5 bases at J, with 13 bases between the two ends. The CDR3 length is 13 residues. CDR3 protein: CASRSGDGTEAFF. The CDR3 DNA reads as TGTGCCAGCAGGTCGGGAGACGGGACTGAAGCTTTCTTT.

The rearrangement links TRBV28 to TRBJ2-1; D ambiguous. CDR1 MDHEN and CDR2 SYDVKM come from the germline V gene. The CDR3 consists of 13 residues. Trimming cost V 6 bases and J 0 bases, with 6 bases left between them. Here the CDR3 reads CASRTSSYNEQFF. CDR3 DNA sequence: TGTGCCAGCAGAACAAGCTCCTACAATGAGCAGTTCTTC.

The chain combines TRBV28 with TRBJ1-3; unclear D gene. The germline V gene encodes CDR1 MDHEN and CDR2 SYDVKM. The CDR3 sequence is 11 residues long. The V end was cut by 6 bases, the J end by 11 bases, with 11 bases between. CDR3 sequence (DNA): TGTGCCAGCAGAGAAGCACCCGCCATATATTTT. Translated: CASREAPAIYF.

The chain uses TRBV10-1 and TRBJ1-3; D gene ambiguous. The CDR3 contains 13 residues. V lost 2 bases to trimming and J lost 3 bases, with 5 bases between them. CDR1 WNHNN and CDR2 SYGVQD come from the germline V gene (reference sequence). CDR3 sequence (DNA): TGCGCCAGCAGTGAGACGGTTGGAAACACCATATATTTT. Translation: CASSETVGNTIYF.

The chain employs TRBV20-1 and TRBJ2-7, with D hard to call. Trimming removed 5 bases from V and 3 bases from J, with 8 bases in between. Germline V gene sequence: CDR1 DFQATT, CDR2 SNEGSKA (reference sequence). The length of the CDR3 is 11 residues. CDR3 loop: CSAQRSYEQYF. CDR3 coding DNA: TGCAGTGCTCAACGGAGCTACGAGCAGTACTTC.

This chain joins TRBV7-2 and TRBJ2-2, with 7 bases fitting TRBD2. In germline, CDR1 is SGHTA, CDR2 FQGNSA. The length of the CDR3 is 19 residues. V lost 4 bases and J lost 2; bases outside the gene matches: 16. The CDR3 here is CASSSPYIPGLPNTGELFF. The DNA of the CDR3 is TGTGCCAGCAGCTCTCCGTATATACCGGGACTACCTAACACCGGGGAGCTGTTTTTT.

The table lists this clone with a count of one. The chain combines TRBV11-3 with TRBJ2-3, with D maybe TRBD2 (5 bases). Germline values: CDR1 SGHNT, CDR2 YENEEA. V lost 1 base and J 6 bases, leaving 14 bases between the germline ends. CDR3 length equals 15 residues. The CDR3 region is CASSLGGSLVDTQYF. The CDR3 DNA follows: TGTGCCAGCAGCTTAGGAGGGTCCCTCGTGGATACGCAGTATTTT.

CDR3 DNA: TGCAGCGTGATACAGGGGGGAGAGACCCAGTACTTC. This translates into CSVIQGGETQYF. The chain combines TRBV29-1 with TRBJ2-5; TRBD1 matches at 8 bases. The junction had 4 bases not matched to a gene; V was cut back by 6 bases and J by 4 bases. CDR3 size: 12 residues. Germline V CDR1 and CDR2: SQVTM, ANQGSEA.

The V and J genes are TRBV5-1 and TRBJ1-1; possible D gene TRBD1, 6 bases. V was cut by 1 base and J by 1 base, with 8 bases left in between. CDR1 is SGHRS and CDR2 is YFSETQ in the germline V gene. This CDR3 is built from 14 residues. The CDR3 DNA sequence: TGCGCCAGCAGCTTGACAGGGCCGAACACTGAAGCTTTCTTT. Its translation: CASSLTGPNTEAFF. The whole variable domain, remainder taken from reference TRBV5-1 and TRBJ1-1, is KAGVTQTPRYLIKTRGQQVTLSCSPISGHRSVSWYQQTPGQGLQFLFEYFSETQRNKGNFPGRFSGRQFSNSRSEMNVSTLELGDSALYLCASSLTGPNTEAFFGQGTRLTVV.

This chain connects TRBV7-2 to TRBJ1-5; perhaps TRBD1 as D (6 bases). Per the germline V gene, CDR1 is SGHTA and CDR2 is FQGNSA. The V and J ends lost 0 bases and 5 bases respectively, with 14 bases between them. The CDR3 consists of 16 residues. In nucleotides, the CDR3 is TGTGCCAGCAGCTTAGCGCTAAACAGGGTGGATCAGCCCCAGCATTTT. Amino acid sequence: CASSLALNRVDQPQHF.

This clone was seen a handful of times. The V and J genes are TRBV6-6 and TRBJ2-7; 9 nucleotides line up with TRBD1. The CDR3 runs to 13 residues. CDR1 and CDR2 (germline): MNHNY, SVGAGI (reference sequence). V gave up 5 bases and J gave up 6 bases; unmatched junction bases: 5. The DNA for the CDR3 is TGTGCCAGCAGTGGACAGGGGAACTCCGAGCAGTACTTC. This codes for CASSGQGNSEQYF.

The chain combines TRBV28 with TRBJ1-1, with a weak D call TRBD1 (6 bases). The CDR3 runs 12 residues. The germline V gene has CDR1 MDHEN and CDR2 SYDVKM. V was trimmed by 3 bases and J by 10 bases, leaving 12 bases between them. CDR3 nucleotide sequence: TGTGCCAGCAGTTTGACAGGCGCCGCAGCTTTCTTT. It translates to CASSLTGAAAFF.

CDR3 nucleotides: TGTGCCAGCAGCGCTTGGACAGGGTCAAGCTACACCTTC. Its translation: CASSAWTGSSYTF. This chain links TRBV9 with TRBJ1-2; 8 nucleotides agree with TRBD1. CDR3 length: 13 residues. Germline V gene sequence: CDR1 SGDLS, CDR2 YYNGEE. V trimming: 3 bases; J trimming: 9 bases; junction bases outside the gene matches: 7.

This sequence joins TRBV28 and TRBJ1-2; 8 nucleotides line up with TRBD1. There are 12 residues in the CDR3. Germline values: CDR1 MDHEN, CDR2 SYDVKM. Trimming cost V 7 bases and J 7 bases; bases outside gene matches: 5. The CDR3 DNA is TGTGCCAGCACGGGGACAGGAGCTGGCTACACCTTC. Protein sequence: CASTGTGAGYTF.

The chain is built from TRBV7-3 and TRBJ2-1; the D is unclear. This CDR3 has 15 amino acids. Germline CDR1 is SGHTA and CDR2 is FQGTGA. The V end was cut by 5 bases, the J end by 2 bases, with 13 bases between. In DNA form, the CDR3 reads TGTGCCAGCAGCCCCGAAGCGTTTGCCTACAATGAGCAGTTCTTC. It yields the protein CASSPEAFAYNEQFF.

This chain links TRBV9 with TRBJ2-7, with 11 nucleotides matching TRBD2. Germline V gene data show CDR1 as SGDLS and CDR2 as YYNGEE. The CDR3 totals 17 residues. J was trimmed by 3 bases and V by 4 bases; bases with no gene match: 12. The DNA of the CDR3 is TGTGCCAGCAGCATTGGACTAGCGGGCTCAATAGGCTACGAGCAGTACTTC. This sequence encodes CASSIGLAGSIGYEQYF.